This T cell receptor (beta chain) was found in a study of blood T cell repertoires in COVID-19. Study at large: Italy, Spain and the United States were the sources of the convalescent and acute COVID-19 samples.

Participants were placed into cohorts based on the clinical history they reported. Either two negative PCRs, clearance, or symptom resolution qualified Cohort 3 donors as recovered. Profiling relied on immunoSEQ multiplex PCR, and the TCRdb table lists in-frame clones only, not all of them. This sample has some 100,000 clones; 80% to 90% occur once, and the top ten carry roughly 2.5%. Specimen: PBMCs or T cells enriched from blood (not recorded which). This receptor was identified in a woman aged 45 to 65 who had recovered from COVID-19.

Here the CDR3 DNA reads TGTGCCAGCAGTCCCCAAGGGTGGGAGGGCGGAAAACTGTTTTTT. Protein product: CASSPQGWEGGKLFF. The V gene is TRBV27, the J gene TRBJ1-4; D unresolved. The ends were cut back, 5 bases at V and 10 bases at J, with 20 bases in the middle. CDR1 and CDR2 (germline): MNHEY, SMNVEV (reference sequence). CDR3 size: 15 residues.